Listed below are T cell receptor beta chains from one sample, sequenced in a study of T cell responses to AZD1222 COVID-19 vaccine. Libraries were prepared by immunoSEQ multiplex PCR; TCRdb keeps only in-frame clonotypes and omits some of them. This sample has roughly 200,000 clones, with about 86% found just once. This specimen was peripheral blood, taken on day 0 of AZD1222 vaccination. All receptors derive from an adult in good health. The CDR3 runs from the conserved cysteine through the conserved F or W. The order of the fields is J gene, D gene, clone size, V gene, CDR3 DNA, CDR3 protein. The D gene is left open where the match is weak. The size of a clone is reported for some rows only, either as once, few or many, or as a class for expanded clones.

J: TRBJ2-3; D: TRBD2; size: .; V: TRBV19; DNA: TGTGCCAGTAGCAGACAAGGGAGGGGCACAGATACGCAGTATTTT; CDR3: CASSRQGRGTDTQYF
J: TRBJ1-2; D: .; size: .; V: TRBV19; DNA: TGTGCCAGCCTTGACAAAGGATACTATGGCTACACCTTC; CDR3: CASLDKGYYGYTF
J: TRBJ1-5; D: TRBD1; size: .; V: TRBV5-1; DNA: TGCGCCAGCAGCTCAGACACAGGGGACCTCAATCAGCCCCAGCATTTT; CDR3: CASSSDTGDLNQPQHF
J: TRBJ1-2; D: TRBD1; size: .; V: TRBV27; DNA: TGTGCCAGCAGTTTGTCAGGGGGCTATGGCTACACCTTC; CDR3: CASSLSGGYGYTF
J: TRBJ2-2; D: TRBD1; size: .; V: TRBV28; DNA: TGTGCCAGCAGTAGGGACAGGGGTTGGGCCGGAGAGCTGTTTTTT; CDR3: CASSRDRGWAGELFF
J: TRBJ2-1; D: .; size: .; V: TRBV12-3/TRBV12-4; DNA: TGTGCCAGCAGCCCCACAGGAGCCAATGAGCAGTTCTTC; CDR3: CASSPTGANEQFF
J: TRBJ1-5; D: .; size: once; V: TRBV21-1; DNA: TGTGCCAGCAGCAAGTTCGGGTCAACAGGGAATATTCAGCCCCAGCATTTT; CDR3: CASSKFGSTGNIQPQHF
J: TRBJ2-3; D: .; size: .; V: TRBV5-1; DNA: TGCGCCAGCAGCTTGGCGGGGGTGGCAGATACGCAGTATTTT; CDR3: CASSLAGVADTQYF
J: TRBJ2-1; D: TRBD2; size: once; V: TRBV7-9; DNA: TGTGCCAGCAGCCTCCCTCCCGGGACTAGCGGACGGAGACCCAATGAGCAGTTCTTC; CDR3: CASSLPPGTSGRRPNEQFF
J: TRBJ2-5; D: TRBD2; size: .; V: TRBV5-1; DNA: TGCGCCAGCAGCTTCGGGCTAGCGGGGGGCCCCCAAGAGACCCAGTACTTC; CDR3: CASSFGLAGGPQETQYF
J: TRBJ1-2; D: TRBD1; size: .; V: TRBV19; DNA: TGTGCCAGTAGTGGGGCCGGCCGGACAGGGCGGATGTATGGCTACACCTTC; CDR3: CASSGAGRTGRMYGYTF
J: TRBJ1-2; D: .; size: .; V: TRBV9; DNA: TGTGCCAGCAGCGTAGGGGCCACTCCAAACTATGGCTACACCTTC; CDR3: CASSVGATPNYGYTF
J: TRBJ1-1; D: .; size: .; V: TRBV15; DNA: TGTGCCACCAGCAGTGAGGCCTGGAACACTGAAGCTTTCTTT; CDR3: CATSSEAWNTEAFF
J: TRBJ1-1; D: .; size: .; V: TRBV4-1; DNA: TGCGCCAGCAGAACCGTTGGGGGGGGACGAGGTGACACTGAAGCTTTCTTT; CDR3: CASRTVGGGRGDTEAFF
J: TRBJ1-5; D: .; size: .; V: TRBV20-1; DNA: TGCAGTGCTAGTTCGGGGACGTATAGCAATCAGCCCCAGCATTTT; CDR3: CSASSGTYSNQPQHF
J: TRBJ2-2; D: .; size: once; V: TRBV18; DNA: TGTGCCAGCTCACCCCTACCGGGACTCACCTCCGGGGAGCTGTTTTTT; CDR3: CASSPLPGLTSGELFF
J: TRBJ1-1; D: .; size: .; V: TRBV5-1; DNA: TGCGCCAGCAGCTTGGAGCCCCGTAAACAGGGCACTGAAGCTTTCTTT; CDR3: CASSLEPRKQGTEAFF
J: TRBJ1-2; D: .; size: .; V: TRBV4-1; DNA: TGCGCCAGCAGCCAGACTGGGGGCTACACCTTC; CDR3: CASSQTGGYTF
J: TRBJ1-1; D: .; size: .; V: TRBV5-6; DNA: TGTGCCAGCAGCTCACAGGAGGACACTGAAGCTTTCTTT; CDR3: CASSSQEDTEAFF
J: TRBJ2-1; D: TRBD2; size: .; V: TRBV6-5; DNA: TGTGCCAGCGTTAGCGGGGGGCCAGACAATGAGCAGTTCTTC; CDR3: CASVSGGPDNEQFF